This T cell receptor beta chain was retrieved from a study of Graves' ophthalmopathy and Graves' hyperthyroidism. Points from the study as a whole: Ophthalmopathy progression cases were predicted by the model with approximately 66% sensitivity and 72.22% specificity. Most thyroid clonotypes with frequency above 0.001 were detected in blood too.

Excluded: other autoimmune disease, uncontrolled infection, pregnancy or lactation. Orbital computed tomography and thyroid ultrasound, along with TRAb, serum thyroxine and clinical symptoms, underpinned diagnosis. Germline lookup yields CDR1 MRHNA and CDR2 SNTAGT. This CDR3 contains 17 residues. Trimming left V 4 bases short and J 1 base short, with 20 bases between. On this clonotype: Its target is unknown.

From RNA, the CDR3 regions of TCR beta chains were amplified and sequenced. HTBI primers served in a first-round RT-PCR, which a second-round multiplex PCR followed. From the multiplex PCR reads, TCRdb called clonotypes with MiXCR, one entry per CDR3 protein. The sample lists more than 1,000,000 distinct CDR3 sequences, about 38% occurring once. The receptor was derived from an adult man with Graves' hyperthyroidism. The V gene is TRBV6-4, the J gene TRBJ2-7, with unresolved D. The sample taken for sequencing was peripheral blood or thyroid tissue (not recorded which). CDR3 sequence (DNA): TGTGCCAGCAGTGGGGCGTGGACCTTAACGGGTTCCTACGAGCAGTACTTC. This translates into CASSGAWTLTGSYEQYF.